Given below is one T cell receptor beta chain in context. The data were produced by immunoSEQ multiplex PCR, yet TCRdb's version contains in-frame clones alone and is incomplete. The sample consists of tens of thousands of clones, approximately 81% of them appearing once. The V gene's germline CDR1 is MRHNA and CDR2 SNTAGT. The CDR3 runs to 15 residues. The ends lost 6 bases at V and 8 bases at J; junction bases unmatched: 11. The record originates from a study of T cell changes during pregnancy in multiple sclerosis. This receptor was obtained from a female donor with multiple sclerosis, enrolled in a pregnancy study. This sequence joins TRBV6-4 and TRBJ2-1, with 9 nucleotides matching TRBD2. The input for sequencing was CD8+ T cells from peripheral blood mononuclear cells, taken before pregnancy. The CDR3: CASSRASGTYDEQFF. In nucleotides, the CDR3 is TGTGCCAGCAGCCGCGCTAGCGGGACTTACGATGAGCAGTTCTTC.